This TCR beta chain derives from a study of cytomegalovirus exposure and HLA in healthy donors. Germline CDR1 MNHEY, CDR2 SMNVEV (reference sequence). The CDR3 covers 16 residues. V gave up 6 bases and J gave up 1 base; unmatched junction bases: 5. In the PCR, 60 Vbeta and 13 Jbeta primers were used. Using immunoSEQ multiplex PCR, the repertoire was profiled, and TCRdb retains in-frame clones only, with some absent. The sample lists roughly 190,000 clones; 65% to 80% were seen once. The sample holds a few counts of this clone. The chain joins TRBV27 to TRBJ2-1; 11 positions agree with TRBD2. The source of this sequence is a man under 40 in good health and CMV-seropositive. The sample was PBMCs. The CDR3 here is CASRRGLAVSYNEQFF. The CDR3 coding sequence is TGTGCCAGCAGGAGGGGACTAGCGGTTTCCTACAATGAGCAGTTCTTC.